This T cell receptor beta chain derives from a study of long-term antiretroviral therapy in people with HIV. The run of the v3.0 immunoSEQ assay was at survey level. Produced via immunoSEQ multiplex PCR; TCRdb's table is partial and in-frame only. The sample has about 28,000 clones; 75% to 85% are singletons. General study results and limits: Diversity remained lower than transplant donor controls, even though it increased after ART.

CDR1 and CDR2 (germline): LGHNA, YSLEER. This CDR3 has 14 residues. V was trimmed by 4 bases and J by 5 bases, leaving 13 bases between them. Concerning this clone itself: The antigen is unknown.

Every one of the donors gave at least one pre-ART PBMC sample and at least two post-ART PBMC samples. The chain employs TRBV4-3 and TRBJ2-3; D possibly uses TRBD1 or TRBD2 (5 bases each). Sequenced here: unsorted PBMCs, sampled 0.3 years after starting antiretroviral therapy. This TCR was sampled from a man aged 40-55 years with HIV. The CDR3 here is CASSPRGRGDTQYF. The CDR3 DNA reads as TGCGCCAGCAGCCCCCGGGGAAGGGGAGATACGCAGTATTTT.